This T cell receptor beta chain was recorded in a study of T cell clones after liver transplantation. Study-level information: Post-transplant blood was tracked for graft-donor-reactive T cell clones identified in a pre-transplant mixed lymphocyte reaction. Apart from a few HCV-positive recipients, transplants were for non-autoimmune, non-viral reasons. Without induction therapy, subjects received standard immunosuppression until 12-24 months post-transplant.

Germline CDR1 reads SGHNT; CDR2 reads YENEEA. V lost 1 base and J 4 bases, leaving 10 bases between the germline ends. CDR3 size: 15 residues. Assay: immunoSEQ multiplex PCR; the TCRdb copy retains only in-frame clones and omits some. The profile shows about 45,000 clones, just over 85% of them singletons. The specimen was CD4+ T cells from blood, collected 24 months after liver transplant. V and J are TRBV11-3 and TRBJ2-2; either TRBD1 or TRBD2 may fit D (5 bases each). The sequence was obtained from a human patient who received a liver transplant. Some T cells here may be from the graft donor. The CDR3 coding sequence is TGTGCCAGCAGCTTAGCGGCAGGGAGCACCGGGGAGCTGTTTTTT. This translates into CASSLAAGSTGELFF.